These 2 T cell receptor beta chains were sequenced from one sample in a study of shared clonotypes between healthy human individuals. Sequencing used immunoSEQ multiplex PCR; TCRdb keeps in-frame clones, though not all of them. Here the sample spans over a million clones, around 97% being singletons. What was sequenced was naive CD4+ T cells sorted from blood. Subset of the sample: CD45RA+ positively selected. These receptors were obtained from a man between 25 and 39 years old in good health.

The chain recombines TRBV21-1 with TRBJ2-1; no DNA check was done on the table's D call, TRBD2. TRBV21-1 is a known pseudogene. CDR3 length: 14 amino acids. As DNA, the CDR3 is TGTGCCAGCAGCATTCAAGAGAGTAACAATGAGCAGTTCTTC. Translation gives CASSIQESNNEQFF.

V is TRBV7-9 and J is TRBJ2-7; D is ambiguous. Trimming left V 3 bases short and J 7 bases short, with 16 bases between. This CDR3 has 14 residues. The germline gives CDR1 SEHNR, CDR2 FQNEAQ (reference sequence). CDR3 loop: CASSFPPAYQEQYF. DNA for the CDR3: TGTGCCAGCAGCTTTCCCCCCGCGTACCAGGAGCAGTACTTC.